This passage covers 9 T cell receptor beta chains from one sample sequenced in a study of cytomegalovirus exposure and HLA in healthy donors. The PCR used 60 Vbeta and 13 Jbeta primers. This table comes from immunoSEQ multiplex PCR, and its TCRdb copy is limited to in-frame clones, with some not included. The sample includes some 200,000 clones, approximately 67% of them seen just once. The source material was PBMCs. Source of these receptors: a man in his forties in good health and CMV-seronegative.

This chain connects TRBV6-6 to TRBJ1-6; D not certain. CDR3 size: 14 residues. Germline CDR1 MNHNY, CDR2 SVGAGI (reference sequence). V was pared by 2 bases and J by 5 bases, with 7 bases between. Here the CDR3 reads CASSYGQDNSPLHF. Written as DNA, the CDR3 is TGTGCCAGCAGTTACGGCCAGGATAATTCACCCCTCCACTTT.

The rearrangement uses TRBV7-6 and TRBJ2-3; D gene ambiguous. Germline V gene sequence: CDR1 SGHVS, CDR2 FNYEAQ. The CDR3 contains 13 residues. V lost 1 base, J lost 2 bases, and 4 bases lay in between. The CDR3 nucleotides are TGTGCCAGCAGCTTAGGTTACACAGATACGCAGTATTTT. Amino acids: CASSLGYTDTQYF.

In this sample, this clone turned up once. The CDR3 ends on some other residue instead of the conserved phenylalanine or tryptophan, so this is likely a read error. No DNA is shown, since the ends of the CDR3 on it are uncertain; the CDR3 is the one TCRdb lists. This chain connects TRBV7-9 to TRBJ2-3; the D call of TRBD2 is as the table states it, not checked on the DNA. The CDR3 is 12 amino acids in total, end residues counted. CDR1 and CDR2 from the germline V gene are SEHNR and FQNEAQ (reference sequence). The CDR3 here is CASSTTGTSGSL.

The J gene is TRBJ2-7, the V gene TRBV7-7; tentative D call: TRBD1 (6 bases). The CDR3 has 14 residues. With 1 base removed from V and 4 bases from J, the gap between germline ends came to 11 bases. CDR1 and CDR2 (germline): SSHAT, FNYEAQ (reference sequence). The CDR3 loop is CASSLGAGVYEQYF. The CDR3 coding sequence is TGTGCCAGCAGCTTAGGGGCAGGGGTTTACGAGCAGTACTTC.

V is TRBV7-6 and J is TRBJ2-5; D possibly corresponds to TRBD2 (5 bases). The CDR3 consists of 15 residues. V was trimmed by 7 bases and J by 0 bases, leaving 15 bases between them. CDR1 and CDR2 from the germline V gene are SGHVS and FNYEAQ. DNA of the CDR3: TGTGCCAGCACGAATGCTGGGGAGTACCAAGAGACCCAGTACTTC. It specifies CASTNAGEYQETQYF.

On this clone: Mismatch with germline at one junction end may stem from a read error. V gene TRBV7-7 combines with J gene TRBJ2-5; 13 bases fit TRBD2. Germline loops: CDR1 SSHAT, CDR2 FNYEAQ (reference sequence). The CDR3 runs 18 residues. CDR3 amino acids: CASSQGLAGAGGQETQYF. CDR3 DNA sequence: TGTGCTAGCAGCCAAGGACTAGCGGGAGCGGGAGGCCAAGAGACCCAGTACTTC. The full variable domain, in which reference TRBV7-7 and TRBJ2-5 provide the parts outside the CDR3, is GAGVSQSPRYKVTKRGQDVTLRCDPISSHATLYWYQQALGQGPEFLTYFNYEAQPDKSGLPSDRFSAERPEGSISTLTIQRTEQRDSAMYRCASSQGLAGAGGQETQYFGPGTRLLVL.

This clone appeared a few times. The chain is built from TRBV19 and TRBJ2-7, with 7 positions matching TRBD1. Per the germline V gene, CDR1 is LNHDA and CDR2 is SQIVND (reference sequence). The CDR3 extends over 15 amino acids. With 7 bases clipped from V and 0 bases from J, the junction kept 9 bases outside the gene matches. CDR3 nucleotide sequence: TGTGCCAGTACCAAAGACAGGGCCACCTCCTACGAGCAGTACTTC. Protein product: CASTKDRATSYEQYF.

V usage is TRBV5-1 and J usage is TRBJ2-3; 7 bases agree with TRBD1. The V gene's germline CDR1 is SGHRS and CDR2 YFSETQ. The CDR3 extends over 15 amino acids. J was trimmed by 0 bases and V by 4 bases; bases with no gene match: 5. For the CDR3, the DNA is TGCGCCAGCAGCACCGGGACAGCTAGCACAGATACGCAGTATTTT. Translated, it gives CASSTGTASTDTQYF.

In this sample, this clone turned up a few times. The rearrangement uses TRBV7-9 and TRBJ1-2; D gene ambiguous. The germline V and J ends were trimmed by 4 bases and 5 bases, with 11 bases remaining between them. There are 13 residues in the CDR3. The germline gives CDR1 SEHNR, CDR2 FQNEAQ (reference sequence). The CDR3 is CASSSLGVYGYTF. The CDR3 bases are TGTGCCAGCAGCTCCCTCGGGGTATATGGCTACACCTTC.